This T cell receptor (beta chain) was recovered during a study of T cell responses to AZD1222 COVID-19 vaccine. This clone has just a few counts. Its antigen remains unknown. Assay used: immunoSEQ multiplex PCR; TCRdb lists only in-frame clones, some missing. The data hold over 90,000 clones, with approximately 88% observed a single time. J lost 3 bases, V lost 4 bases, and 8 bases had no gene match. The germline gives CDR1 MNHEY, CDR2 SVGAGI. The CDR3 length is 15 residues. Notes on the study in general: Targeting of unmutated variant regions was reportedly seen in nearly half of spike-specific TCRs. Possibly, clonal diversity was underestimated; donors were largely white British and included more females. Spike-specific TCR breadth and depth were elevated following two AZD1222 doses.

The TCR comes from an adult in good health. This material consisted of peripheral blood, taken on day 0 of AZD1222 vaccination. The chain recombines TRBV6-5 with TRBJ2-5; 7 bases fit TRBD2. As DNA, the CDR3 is TGTGCCAGCAGTTGGCTAGCGGCGGGCGAAGAGACCCAGTACTTC. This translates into CASSWLAAGEETQYF.